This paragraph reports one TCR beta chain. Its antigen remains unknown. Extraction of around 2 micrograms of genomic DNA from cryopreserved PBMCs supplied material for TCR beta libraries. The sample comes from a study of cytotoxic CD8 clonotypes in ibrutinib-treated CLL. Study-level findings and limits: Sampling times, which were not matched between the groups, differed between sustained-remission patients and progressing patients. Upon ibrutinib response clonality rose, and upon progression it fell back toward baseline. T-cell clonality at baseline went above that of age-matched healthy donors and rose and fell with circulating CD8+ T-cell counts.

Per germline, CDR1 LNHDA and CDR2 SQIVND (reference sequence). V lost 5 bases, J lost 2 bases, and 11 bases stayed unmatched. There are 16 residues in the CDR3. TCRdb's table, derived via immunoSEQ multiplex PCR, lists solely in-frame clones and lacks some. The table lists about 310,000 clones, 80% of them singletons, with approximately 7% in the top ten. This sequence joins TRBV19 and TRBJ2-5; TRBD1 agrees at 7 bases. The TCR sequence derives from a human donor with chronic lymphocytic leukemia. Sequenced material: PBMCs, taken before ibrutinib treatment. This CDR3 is CASSSLSQGEQETQYF. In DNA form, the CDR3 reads TGTGCCAGTAGTTCCCTATCGCAGGGGGAGCAAGAGACCCAGTACTTC.